This record concerns one T cell receptor beta chain sequence. The trim removed 7 bases at V and 10 bases at J, leaving 6 bases unmatched. Germline loops: CDR1 MNHEY, CDR2 SMNVEV (reference sequence). The CDR3 extends over 13 amino acids. Original data processing: Reference gene primer amplification gave nucleated cell count estimates. Profiling relied on immunoSEQ multiplex PCR, and the TCRdb table lists in-frame clones only, not all of them. The DNA gave D and trimming, while V, J and clone size come from that table. Here the sample spans approximately 460,000 clones, 89% being singletons. The data were taken from a study of blood T cell repertoires in COVID-19.

The sequenced material came from peripheral blood. The source of this sequence is a man younger than 35 with COVID-19, enrolled during active disease. V usage is TRBV27 and J usage is TRBJ1-6; 8 positions match TRBD1. The CDR3 bases are TGTGCCAGCAAGTACAGGGGGGAATCACCCCTCCACTTT. It is translated as CASKYRGESPLHF.